This T cell receptor beta chain was captured by sequencing in a study of cytomegalovirus exposure and HLA in healthy donors. Turning to the study itself: In an early release, HLA-typed donors contributed roughly 85 million unique TCR sequences. Study-wide results and limits: Segments of the TCR beta V type were, in most cases, productive about 87% or about 30% of the time in an earlier analysis. No immune exposure information besides CMV serostatus was available.

Note on this clone: The antigen remains unidentified.

13 Jbeta primers and 60 Vbeta primers were used for the PCR. Profiled with immunoSEQ multiplex PCR; TCRdb holds only in-frame clones, not every one. The table has 150,000 to 200,000 clones, roughly four fifths seen once. Healthy individuals who donated bone marrow served as the donors. The source of this sequence is a middle-aged woman in good health and CMV-seronegative. The sample taken for sequencing was PBMCs.

The DNA of the CDR3 is TGTGCCACCAGCAGAGATTCGGGGACTTCAGATACGCAGTATTTT. Amino acids: CATSRDSGTSDTQYF. The chain joins TRBV15 to TRBJ2-3; perhaps TRBD2 as D (6 bases). CDR3 length: 15 residues. Germline CDR1 LNHNV, CDR2 YYDKDF (reference sequence). Trimming took off 0 bases at V and 4 bases at J, with 11 bases between the two ends.